This T cell receptor beta chain derives from a study of type 1 and type 2 diabetes patients. Study information: CD4+ or CD8+ T cells were positively selected from PBMCs with microbeads. Study-level findings and limits: Groups were not age- or gender-matched, which may bias interpretation. Both CD4+ and CD8+ type 2 diabetes repertoires showed significantly higher diversity than type 1.

Trimming took off 4 bases at V and 2 bases at J, with 10 bases between the two ends. The CDR3 is made up of 14 amino acids. Germline V gene lookup returns CDR1 MNHEY and CDR2 SVGAGI. As for this clonotype: Antigen specificity is unknown.

Genomic DNA was the PCR template. Amplification of the beta chain CDR3 used 30 forward and 13 reverse multiplex primers. TCRdb analysed the multiplex PCR reads with MiXCR anew, one entry per CDR3 protein. In the table there are a few hundred thousand distinct CDR3 sequences, roughly 44% of which are singletons. The receptor was isolated from a young man with type 2 diabetes. Sequencing was done on a sample of peripheral blood mononuclear cells (PBMCs). The chain recombines TRBV6-5 with TRBJ2-3; the D gene could be TRBD1 or TRBD2 (5 bases each). The CDR3 bases are TGTGCCAGCAGTTTAAGAGGGGCCACAGATACGCAGTATTTT. Translation: CASSLRGATDTQYF.